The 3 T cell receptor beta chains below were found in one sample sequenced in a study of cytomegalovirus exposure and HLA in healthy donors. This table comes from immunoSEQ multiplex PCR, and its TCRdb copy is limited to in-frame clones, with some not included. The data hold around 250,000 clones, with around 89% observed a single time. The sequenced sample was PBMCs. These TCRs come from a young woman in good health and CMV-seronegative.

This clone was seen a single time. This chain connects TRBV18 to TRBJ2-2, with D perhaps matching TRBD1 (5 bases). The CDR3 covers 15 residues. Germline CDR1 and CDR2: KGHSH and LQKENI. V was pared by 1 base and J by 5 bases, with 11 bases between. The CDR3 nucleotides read TGTGCCAGCTCACCACTCACAGGCGATACCGGGGAGCTGTTTTTT. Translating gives CASSPLTGDTGELFF.

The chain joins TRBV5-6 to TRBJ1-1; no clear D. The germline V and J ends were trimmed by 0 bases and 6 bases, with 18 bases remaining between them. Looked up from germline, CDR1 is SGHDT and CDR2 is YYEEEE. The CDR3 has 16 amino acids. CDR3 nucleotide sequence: TGTGCCAGCAGCTTGGCCGGGGTTCCCGGACGATCTGAAGCTTTCTTT. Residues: CASSLAGVPGRSEAFF. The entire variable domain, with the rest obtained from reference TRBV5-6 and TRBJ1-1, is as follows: DAGVTQSPTHLIKTRGQQVTLRCSPKSGHDTVSWYQQALGQGPQFIFQYYEEEERQRGNFPDRFSGHQFPNYSSELNVNALLLGDSALYLCASSLAGVPGRSEAFFGQGTRLTVV.

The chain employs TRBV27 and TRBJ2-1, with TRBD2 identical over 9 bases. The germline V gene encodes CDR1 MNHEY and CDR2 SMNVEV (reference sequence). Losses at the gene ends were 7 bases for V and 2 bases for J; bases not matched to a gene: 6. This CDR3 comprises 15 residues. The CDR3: CASKRTSEAYNEQFF. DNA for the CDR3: TGTGCCAGCAAACGGACTAGCGAGGCCTACAATGAGCAGTTCTTC.